This is a list of T cell receptor beta chains from one sample in a study of blood T cells in healthy people across ages. From the 5' RACE reads, TCRdb called clonotypes with MiXCR, one entry per CDR3 protein. The table includes 710,000 or so distinct CDR3 sequences, about 32% detected once. The material sequenced was blood. These receptors were collected from an elderly woman in good health. Each CDR3 is given with its conserved first and last residue. D genes are given only for firm matches. For some rows the clone size is stated as once, few or many, or as a class when expanded; others skip it.

D	J	size	V	DNA	CDR3
TRBD1	TRBJ2-4	many	TRBV9	TGTGCCAGCAGCGTAGCTACGGAGGGACAGGGGAAAAACATTCAGTACTTC	CASSVATEGQGKNIQYF
.	TRBJ2-1	many	TRBV9	TGTGCCAGCAGCTCTACTGAGGGGCGCGTACAGTTCTTC	CASSSTEGRVQFF
.	TRBJ2-7	few	TRBV20-1	TGCAGTGCTCCACCTTTGACTGGGACTTCCTACGAGCAGTACTTC	CSAPPLTGTSYEQYF
.	TRBJ2-3	.	TRBV30	TGTGCCTGGAGTGTGGGGGCCGTTACAGATACGCAGTATTTT	CAWSVGAVTDTQYF
TRBD2	TRBJ2-2	few	TRBV20-1	TGCAGTGCGGCTCCTAGCGGGGGAGAGAACACCGGGGAGCTGTTTTTT	CSAAPSGGENTGELFF
.	TRBJ2-6	.	TRBV12-3/TRBV12-4	TGTGCCATCACAGTAAGCCCTCTCTCTGGGGCCAACGTCCTGACTTTC	CAITVSPLSGANVLTF
TRBD1	TRBJ1-2	few	TRBV5-1	TGCGCCAGCCGCGGGACAGGGGACGATGGCTACACCTTC	CASRGTGDDGYTF
.	TRBJ1-1	few	TRBV14	TGTGCCAGCAGCCCCTGGAAGAACACTGAAGCTTTCTTT	CASSPWKNTEAFF
.	TRBJ1-1	.	TRBV6-2/TRBV6-3	TGTGCCAGCAGTTACGAAGGGTGGGGGAACACTGAAGCCTTCTTT	CASSYEGWGNTEAFF
.	TRBJ1-5	few	TRBV2	TGTGCCAGCAGTCCCCTGGGCATGAGCAATCAGCCCCAGCATTTT	CASSPLGMSNQPQHF
TRBD1	TRBJ2-7	many	TRBV6-2/TRBV6-3	TGTGCCAGCAGAGGGACAGGGGGCTACGAGCAGTACTTC	CASRGTGGYEQYF
TRBD1	TRBJ2-1	.	TRBV10-3	TGTGCCATCAGTGAGCCCCCTTGGGACAGGGAACGAAATGAGCAGTTCTTC	CAISEPPWDRERNEQFF
.	TRBJ1-1	once	TRBV7-8	TGTGCCAGCAGCTTAGGAGCAATCCGGCTGAACACTGAAGCTTTCTTT	CASSLGAIRLNTEAFF
.	TRBJ1-1	many	TRBV28	TGTGCCAGCAGGGGGGGTAGGACTGAAGCTTTCTTT	CASRGGRTEAFF
TRBD1	TRBJ2-7	once	TRBV28	TGTGCCAGCAGTGGACAGGCGATGAGCTCCTACGAGCAGTACTTC	CASSGQAMSSYEQYF
.	TRBJ2-3	.	TRBV10-2	TGCGCCAGCAGTGAGATGGGGGGGGGCCTTTCTATAGATACGCAGTATTTT	CASSEMGGGLSIDTQYF
TRBD1	TRBJ1-5	many	TRBV7-2	TGTGCCAGCAGCCAGACGGGGACAGGGGGCCATCAGCCCCAGCATTTT	CASSQTGTGGHQPQHF
TRBD1	TRBJ1-5	.	TRBV6-1	TGTGCCAGCCATTCGGGACAGGGCACCAATCAGCCCCAGCATTTT	CASHSGQGTNQPQHF
TRBD2	TRBJ2-7	.	TRBV7-2	TGTGCCAGCAGCTTAGAGGGCGGGAGTATGAAATACGAGCAGTACTTC	CASSLEGGSMKYEQYF
TRBD2	TRBJ2-3	.	TRBV12-3/TRBV12-4	TGTGCCAGCAGTTTGACTAGCGGGAGGTTGGCAGATACGCAGTATTTT	CASSLTSGRLADTQYF
.	TRBJ1-6	few	TRBV9	TGTGCCAGCAGCGCCGTGGACAGCCCTAGGGGGTCACCCCTCCACTTT	CASSAVDSPRGSPLHF
.	TRBJ2-3	.	TRBV4-3	TGCGCCAGCAGCCTTCGAGGAACGGAGTCTAGCACAGATACGCAGTATTTT	CASSLRGTESSTDTQYF
.	TRBJ2-5	.	TRBV6-1	TGTGCCAGCAATCTAGGGGATAAGACCGGGACCCAGTACTTC	CASNLGDKTGTQYF
.	TRBJ1-6	few	TRBV20-1	TGCAGTGCTAGAGTGGGGGGGGTCGGTTCACCCCTCCACTTT	CSARVGGVGSPLHF
TRBD1	TRBJ2-3	.	TRBV4-1	TGCGTCAGCAACCAAGCCCCGACAGGGGGCGAAAGGGCAGATACGCAGTATTTT	CVSNQAPTGGERADTQYF
.	TRBJ2-2	.	TRBV5-1	TGCGCCAGCAGTCCCGGGTTCATCACCGGGGAGCTGTTTTTT	CASSPGFITGELFF
.	TRBJ2-6	many	TRBV20-1	TGCAGTGCCCCCTACTACTCTGGGGCCAACGTCCTGACTTTC	CSAPYYSGANVLTF
.	TRBJ1-2	.	TRBV20-1	TGCAGTGCGCCCGTAGGGGCAGCCAACTATGGCTACACCTTC	CSAPVGAANYGYTF
.	TRBJ1-2	many	TRBV4-2	TGTGCCAGCAGGGGGGACGGCGATAACTATGGCTACACCTTC	CASRGDGDNYGYTF
.	TRBJ1-1	.	TRBV28	TGTGCCAGCAGTTTTGTGGACACTGAAGCTTTCTTT	CASSFVDTEAFF
.	TRBJ2-5	many	TRBV9	TGTGCCAGCAGCCTGGGTATTCTTGAGACCCAGTACTTC	CASSLGILETQYF
.	TRBJ2-1	many	TRBV4-2	TGTGCCAGCAGCCAAGATCGGGGGTGGAATGAGCAGTTCTTC	CASSQDRGWNEQFF
.	TRBJ1-5	.	TRBV20-1	TGCAGTGCCCTCTCTAGGGTAAGCAATCAGCCCCAGCATTTT	CSALSRVSNQPQHF
.	TRBJ2-6	.	TRBV27	TGTGCCAGCAGTTTACGCAACTCTGGGGCCAACGTCCTGACTTTC	CASSLRNSGANVLTF
.	TRBJ2-7	.	TRBV7-6	TGTGCCAGCAGCAGCTACAGGGGAGGGGGCCGGCGGGAGCAGTACTTC	CASSSYRGGGRREQYF
.	TRBJ2-7	.	TRBV4-2	TGTGCCAGCAGCCCGCGGATTTGGGGGGCCTACGAGCAGTACTTC	CASSPRIWGAYEQYF
TRBD1	TRBJ1-4	.	TRBV11-2	TGTGCCAGCAGCTCCCTGGACAGGGGAGTGGGTGAAAAACTGTTTTTT	CASSSLDRGVGEKLFF
TRBD1	TRBJ2-7	many	TRBV10-3	TGTGCCATCAGTGACCGGGGACAGGGGAATGGCTACGAGCAGTACTTC	CAISDRGQGNGYEQYF
.	TRBJ2-7	many	TRBV20-1	TGCAGTGCTAGACCGTTGACCGACCCCTACGAGCAGTACTTC	CSARPLTDPYEQYF
.	TRBJ2-1	many	TRBV20-1	TGCAGTGCTAGAGAGGACAGATACAATGAGCAGTTCTTC	CSAREDRYNEQFF
.	TRBJ1-5	.	TRBV7-2	TGTGCCAGCAGTTTAGGGGAGGGAGCCCAGCATTTT	CASSLGEGAQHF
TRBD1	TRBJ2-5	many	TRBV7-2	TGTGCCAGCAGCTACGACAGGGTTGACAAGACCCAGTACTTC	CASSYDRVDKTQYF
.	TRBJ2-6	many	TRBV7-2	TGTGCCAGCAGCTTTACCGGGAAGTTACACGTCCTGACTTTC	CASSFTGKLHVLTF
.	TRBJ2-5	.	TRBV20-1	TGCAGTGTTCGGGGGATCCAAGAGACCCAGTACTTC	CSVRGIQETQYF
.	TRBJ2-7	.	TRBV20-1	TGCAGTGCTAGAGGCAGGGGAGGTCCCTACGAGCAGTACTTC	CSARGRGGPYEQYF
TRBD2	TRBJ2-5	many	TRBV4-2	TGTGCCAGCAGCCAAGAATTAGCGGGGGCCCAAGAGACCCAGTACTTC	CASSQELAGAQETQYF